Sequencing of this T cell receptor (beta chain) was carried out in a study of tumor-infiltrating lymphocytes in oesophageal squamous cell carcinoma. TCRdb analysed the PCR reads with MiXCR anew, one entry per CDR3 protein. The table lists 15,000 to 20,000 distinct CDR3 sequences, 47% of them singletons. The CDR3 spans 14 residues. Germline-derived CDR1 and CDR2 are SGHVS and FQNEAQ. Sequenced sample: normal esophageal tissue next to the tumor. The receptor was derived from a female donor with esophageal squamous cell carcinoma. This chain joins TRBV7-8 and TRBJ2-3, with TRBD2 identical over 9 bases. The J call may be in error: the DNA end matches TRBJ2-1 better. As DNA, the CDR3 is TGTGCCAGCAAAAGCGGGAGGACCAACAATGAGCAGTTCTTC. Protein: CASKSGRTNNEQFF.